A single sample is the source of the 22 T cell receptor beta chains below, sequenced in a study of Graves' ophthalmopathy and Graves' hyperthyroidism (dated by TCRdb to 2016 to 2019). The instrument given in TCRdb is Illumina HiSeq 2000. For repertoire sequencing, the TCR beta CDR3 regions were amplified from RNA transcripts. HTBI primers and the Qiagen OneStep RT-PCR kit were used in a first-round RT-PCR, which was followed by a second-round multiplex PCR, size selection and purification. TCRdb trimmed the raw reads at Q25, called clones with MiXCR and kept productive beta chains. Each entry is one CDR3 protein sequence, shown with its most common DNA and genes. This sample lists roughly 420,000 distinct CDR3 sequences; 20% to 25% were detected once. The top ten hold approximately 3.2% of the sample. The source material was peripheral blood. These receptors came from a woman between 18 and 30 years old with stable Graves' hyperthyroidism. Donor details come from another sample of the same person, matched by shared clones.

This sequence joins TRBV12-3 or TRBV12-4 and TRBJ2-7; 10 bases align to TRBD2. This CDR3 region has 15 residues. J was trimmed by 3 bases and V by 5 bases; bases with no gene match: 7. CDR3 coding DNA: TGTGCCAGCAGTCGAGCGGGAGGGGGCGGCTACGAGCAGTACTTC. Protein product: CASSRAGGGGYEQYF.

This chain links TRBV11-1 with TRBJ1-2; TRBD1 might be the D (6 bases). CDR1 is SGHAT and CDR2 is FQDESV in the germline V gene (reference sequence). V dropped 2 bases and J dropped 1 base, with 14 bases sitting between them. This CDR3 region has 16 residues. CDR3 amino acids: CASSLSRGHYNYGYTF. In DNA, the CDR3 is TGTGCCAGCAGCTTATCGAGGGGACACTATAACTATGGCTACACCTTC.

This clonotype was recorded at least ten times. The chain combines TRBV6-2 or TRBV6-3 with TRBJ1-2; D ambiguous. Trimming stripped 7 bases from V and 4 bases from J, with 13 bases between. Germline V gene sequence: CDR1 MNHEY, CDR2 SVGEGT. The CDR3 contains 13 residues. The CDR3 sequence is CASTGSVPYGYTF. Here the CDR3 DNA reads TGTGCCAGCACGGGCAGCGTACCCTATGGCTACACCTTC.

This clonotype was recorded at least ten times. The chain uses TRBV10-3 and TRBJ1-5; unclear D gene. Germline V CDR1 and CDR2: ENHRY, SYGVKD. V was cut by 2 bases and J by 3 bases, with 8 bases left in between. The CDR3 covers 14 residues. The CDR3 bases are TGTGCCATCAGTGAGGGGCGGATCAATCAGCCCCAGCATTTT. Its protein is CAISEGRINQPQHF.

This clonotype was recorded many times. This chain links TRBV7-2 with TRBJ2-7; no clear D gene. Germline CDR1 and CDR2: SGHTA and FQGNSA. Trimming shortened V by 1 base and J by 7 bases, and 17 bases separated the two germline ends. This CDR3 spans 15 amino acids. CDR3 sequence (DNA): TGTGCCAGCAGCTTAGTGTCATCAATTCAACGGGAGCAGTACTTC. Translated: CASSLVSSIQREQYF.

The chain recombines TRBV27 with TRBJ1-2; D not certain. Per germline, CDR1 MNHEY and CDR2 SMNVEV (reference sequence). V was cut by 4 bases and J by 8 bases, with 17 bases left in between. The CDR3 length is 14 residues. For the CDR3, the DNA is TGTGCCAGCAGTTCTAGAGGAAATTTAGGGGGCTACACCTTC. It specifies CASSSRGNLGGYTF.

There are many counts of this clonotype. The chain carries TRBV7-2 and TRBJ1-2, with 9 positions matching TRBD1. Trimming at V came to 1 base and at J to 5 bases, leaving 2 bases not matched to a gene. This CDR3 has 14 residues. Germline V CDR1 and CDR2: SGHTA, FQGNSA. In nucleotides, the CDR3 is TGTGCCAGCAGCTTAGACAGGGGGCGTTATGGCTACACCTTC. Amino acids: CASSLDRGRYGYTF.

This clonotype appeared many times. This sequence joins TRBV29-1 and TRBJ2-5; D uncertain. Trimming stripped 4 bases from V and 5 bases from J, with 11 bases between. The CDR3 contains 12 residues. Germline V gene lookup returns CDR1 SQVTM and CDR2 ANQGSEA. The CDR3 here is CSVVGLLETQYF. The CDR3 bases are TGCAGCGTTGTGGGGTTGTTGGAGACCCAGTACTTC.

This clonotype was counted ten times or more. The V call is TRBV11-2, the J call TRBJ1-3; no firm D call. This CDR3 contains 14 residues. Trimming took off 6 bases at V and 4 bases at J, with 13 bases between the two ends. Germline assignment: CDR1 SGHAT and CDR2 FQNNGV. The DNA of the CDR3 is TGTGCCAGCAGTACGTCTTGGTCCGGAAACACCATATATTTT. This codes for CASSTSWSGNTIYF.

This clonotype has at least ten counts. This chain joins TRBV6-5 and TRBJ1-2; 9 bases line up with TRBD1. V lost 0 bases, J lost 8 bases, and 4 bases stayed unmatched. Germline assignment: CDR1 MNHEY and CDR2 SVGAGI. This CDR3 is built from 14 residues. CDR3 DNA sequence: TGTGCCAGCAGTTACTCACAGGGGGCTGGGGGCTACACCTTC. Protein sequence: CASSYSQGAGGYTF.

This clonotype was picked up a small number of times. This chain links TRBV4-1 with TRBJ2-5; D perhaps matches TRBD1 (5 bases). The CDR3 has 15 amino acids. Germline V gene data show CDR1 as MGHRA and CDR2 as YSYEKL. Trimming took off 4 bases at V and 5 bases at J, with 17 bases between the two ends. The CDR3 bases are TGCGCCAGCAGCCCCAGGCAGGGTCGTTCGGAGACCCAGTACTTC. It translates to CASSPRQGRSETQYF.

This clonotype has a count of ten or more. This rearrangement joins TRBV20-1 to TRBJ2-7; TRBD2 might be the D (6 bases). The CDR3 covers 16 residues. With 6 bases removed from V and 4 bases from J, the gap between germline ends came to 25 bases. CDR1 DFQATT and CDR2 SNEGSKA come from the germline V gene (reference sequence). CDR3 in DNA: TGCAGTGCCACGGGTGGGGGGAGGCTAGCGACTTACGAGCAGTACTTC. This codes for CSATGGGRLATYEQYF.

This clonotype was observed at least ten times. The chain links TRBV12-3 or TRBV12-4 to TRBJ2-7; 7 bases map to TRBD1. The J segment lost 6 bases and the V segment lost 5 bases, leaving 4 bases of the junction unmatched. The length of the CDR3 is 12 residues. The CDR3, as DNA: TGTGCCAGCAGTCCTGGACAGGTCGAGCAGTACTTC. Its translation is CASSPGQVEQYF.

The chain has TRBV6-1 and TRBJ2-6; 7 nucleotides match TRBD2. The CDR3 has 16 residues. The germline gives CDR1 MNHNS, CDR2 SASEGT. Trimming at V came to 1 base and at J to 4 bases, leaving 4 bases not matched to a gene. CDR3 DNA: TGTGCCAGCAGTGAAGGGGAGGGGCTGGGGGCCAACGTCCTGACTTTC. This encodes CASSEGEGLGANVLTF.

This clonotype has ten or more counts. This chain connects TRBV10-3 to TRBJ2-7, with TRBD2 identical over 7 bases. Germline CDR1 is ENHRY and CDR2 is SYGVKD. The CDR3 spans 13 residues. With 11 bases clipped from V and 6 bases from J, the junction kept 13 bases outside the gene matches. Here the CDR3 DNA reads TGTGCCGCCGCTAGCGGTTCGCCTGGCGAGCAGTACTTC. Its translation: CAAASGSPGEQYF.

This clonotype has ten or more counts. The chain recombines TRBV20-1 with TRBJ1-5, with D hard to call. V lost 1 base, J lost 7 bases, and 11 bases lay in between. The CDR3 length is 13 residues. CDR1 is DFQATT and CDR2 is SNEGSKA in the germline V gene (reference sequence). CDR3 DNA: TGCAGTGCTAGAGGGAACAAGCAACAGCCCCAGCATTTT. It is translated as CSARGNKQQPQHF.

DNA of the CDR3: TGTGCCTGGAGCTCGGCCAGGACCTACGAGCAGTACTTC. It encodes CAWSSARTYEQYF. The gene calls are TRBV30 and TRBJ2-7; the D is unclear. Germline V lookup: CDR1 GTSNPN, CDR2 SVGIG (reference sequence). Trimming pared 3 bases from V and 2 bases from J, leaving 11 bases between. CDR3 length equals 13 residues.

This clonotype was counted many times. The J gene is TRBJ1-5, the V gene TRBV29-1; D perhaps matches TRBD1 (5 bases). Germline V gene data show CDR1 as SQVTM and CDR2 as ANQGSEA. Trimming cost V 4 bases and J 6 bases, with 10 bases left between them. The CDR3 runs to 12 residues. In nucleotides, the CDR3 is TGCAGCGTTGGAACTCAGGGTCAGCCCCAGCATTTT. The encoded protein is CSVGTQGQPQHF.

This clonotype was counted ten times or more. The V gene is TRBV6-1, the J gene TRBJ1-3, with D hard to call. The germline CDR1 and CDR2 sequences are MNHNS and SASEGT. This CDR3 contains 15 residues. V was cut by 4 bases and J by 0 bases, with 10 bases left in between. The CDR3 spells CASSVEEGSGNTIYF. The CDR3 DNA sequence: TGTGCCAGCAGTGTCGAAGAGGGCTCTGGAAACACCATATATTTT.

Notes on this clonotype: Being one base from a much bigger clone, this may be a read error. DNA of the CDR3: TGTGCCAGCAGTGAGGGGACAGGGTACGGCTACACCTTC. The encoded protein is CASSEGTGYGYTF. The rearrangement joins TRBV6-1 to TRBJ1-2; 9 nucleotides agree with TRBD1. This CDR3 spans 13 amino acids. V lost 3 bases, J lost 8 bases, and 4 bases stayed unmatched. Per the germline V gene, CDR1 is MNHNS and CDR2 is SASEGT.

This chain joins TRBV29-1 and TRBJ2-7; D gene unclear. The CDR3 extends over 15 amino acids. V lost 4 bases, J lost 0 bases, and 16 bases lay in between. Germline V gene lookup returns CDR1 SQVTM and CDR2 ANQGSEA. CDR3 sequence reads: CSVGPHPDGSYEQYF. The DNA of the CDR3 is TGCAGCGTTGGGCCCCATCCGGACGGCTCCTACGAGCAGTACTTC.

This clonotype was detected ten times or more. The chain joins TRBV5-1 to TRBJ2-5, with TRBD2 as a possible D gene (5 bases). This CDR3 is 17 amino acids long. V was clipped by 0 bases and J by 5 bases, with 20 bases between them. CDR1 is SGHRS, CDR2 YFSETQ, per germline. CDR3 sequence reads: CASSLGERLALLETQYF. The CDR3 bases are TGCGCCAGCAGCTTGGGGGAGCGGCTAGCCCTTCTTGAGACCCAGTACTTC.